These 14 T cell receptor beta chains came from one sample sequenced in a study of blood T cells in healthy people across ages. Primed by a sample-barcoded 5' primer and a J-beta primer mix, a second PCR proceeded for 7 to 11 cycles. TCRdb recomputed calls from the 5' RACE reads with MiXCR, one row per CDR3 protein. This sample has 650,000 to 800,000 distinct CDR3 sequences; under 45% occur once, and the top ten carry about a fifth. The specimen sequenced was blood. These receptors were taken from a man aged 55 to 69 in good health.

This chain uses TRBV7-2 with TRBJ2-5; D is perhaps TRBD1 (5 bases). Germline CDR1 SGHTA, CDR2 FQGNSA. The CDR3 contains 14 residues. V lost 5 bases and J 2 bases, leaving 12 bases between the germline ends. CDR3 residues: CASSPQTAQETQYF. CDR3 DNA: TGTGCCAGCAGCCCCCAGACAGCTCAAGAGACCCAGTACTTC.

The chain employs TRBV15 and TRBJ2-2; TRBD1 matches 7 bases. The CDR3 is made up of 15 amino acids. The germline V gene encodes CDR1 LNHNV and CDR2 YYDKDF (reference sequence). J gave up 1 base and V 2 bases, and 1 base lay outside the gene matches. The CDR3 sequence: CATSRWTGNTGELFF. CDR3 DNA sequence: TGTGCCACCAGCAGATGGACAGGGAACACCGGGGAGCTGTTTTTT.

The chain joins TRBV7-2 to TRBJ2-3, with 13 bases aligning to TRBD2. Germline CDR1 is SGHTA and CDR2 is FQGNSA. This CDR3 has 16 residues. With 2 bases clipped from V and 3 bases from J, the junction kept 2 bases outside the gene matches. This CDR3 reads CASSLMGLAGTDTQYF. CDR3 sequence (DNA): TGTGCCAGCAGCTTAATGGGACTAGCGGGGACAGATACGCAGTATTTT.

V and J are TRBV5-6 and TRBJ2-7; D perhaps matches TRBD1 (5 bases). V lost 4 bases to trimming and J lost 0 bases, with 11 bases between them. This CDR3 has 14 residues. The V gene's germline CDR1 is SGHDT and CDR2 YYEEEE. The CDR3 region has the DNA TGTGCCAGCAGCCCGGACACAAACTCCTACGAGCAGTACTTC. The encoded protein is CASSPDTNSYEQYF.

This chain links TRBV18 with TRBJ2-4, with 12 bases that match TRBD1. The J call may be incorrect, as the DNA end agrees better with TRBJ2-7. CDR1 and CDR2 (germline): KGHSH, LQKENI. The CDR3 is 15 amino acids. The CDR3 DNA sequence: TGTGCCAGCTCATCGGGACAGGGGGCGCCCTACGAGCAGTACTTC. It yields the protein CASSSGQGAPYEQYF.

The rearrangement links TRBV12-3 or TRBV12-4 to TRBJ2-7, with 10 bases fitting TRBD2. The CDR3 totals 15 residues. After removal of 6 bases from V and 2 bases from J, the junction contained 7 bases not matched to a gene. CDR3 residues: CASSKTSGRPYEQYF. The CDR3 coding sequence is TGTGCCAGCAGCAAGACTAGCGGGCGGCCCTACGAGCAGTACTTC.

This clonotype was recorded a few times. The rearrangement links TRBV6-6 to TRBJ1-5; tentatively, D is TRBD1 (5 bases). V lost 0 bases to trimming and J lost 2 bases, with 11 bases between them. The germline V gene encodes CDR1 MNHNY and CDR2 SVGAGI (reference sequence). There are 16 residues in the CDR3. The CDR3 here is CASSYSMGGGNQPQHF. The DNA of the CDR3 is TGTGCCAGCAGTTACTCGATGGGGGGGGGCAATCAGCCCCAGCATTTT.

The chain couples TRBV5-1 to TRBJ1-2, with unresolved D. Trimming removed 0 bases from V and 4 bases from J, with 10 bases in between. Germline V gives CDR1 SGHRS, CDR2 YFSETQ. The CDR3 totals 14 residues. The CDR3 here is CASSLVAVSYGYTF. The CDR3 nucleotides are TGCGCCAGCAGCTTGGTAGCAGTATCCTATGGCTACACCTTC.

This clonotype was seen a handful of times. One junction end does not reproduce the germline sequence, and a read error may be involved. The chain links TRBV27 to TRBJ2-7, with unresolved D. CDR1 is MNHEY and CDR2 is SMNVEV in the germline V gene (reference sequence). The CDR3 spans 13 residues. CDR3 loop: CASSLGPSSEQYF. In DNA, the CDR3 is TGTGCCAGCAGTCTCGGACCTTCCTCCGAGCAGTACTTC.

On this clonotype: This sequence may be a read error, since a much larger clone differs from it by one base. CDR3 loop: CASSDSGDTQYF. Written as DNA, the CDR3 is TGTGCCAGCAGTGACTCTGGAGATACGCAGTATTTT. This chain joins TRBV6-4 and TRBJ2-3; D unresolved. The germline gives CDR1 MRHNA, CDR2 SNTAGT. With 0 bases removed from V and 5 bases from J, the gap between germline ends came to 3 bases. The CDR3 covers 12 residues.

CDR3 residues: CASSFSQDSPLHF. The CDR3 region has the DNA TGTGCCAGCAGCTTTTCTCAAGATTCACCCCTCCACTTT. V usage is TRBV11-3 and J usage is TRBJ1-6; D remains ambiguous. The germline gives CDR1 SGHNT, CDR2 YENEEA. V was pared by 3 bases and J by 8 bases, with 8 bases between. This CDR3 comprises 13 residues.

This clonotype was recorded once. The rearrangement links TRBV15 to TRBJ1-1; the D is unclear. CDR3 size: 13 residues. Germline CDR1 reads LNHNV; CDR2 reads YYDKDF (reference sequence). The V and J ends lost 3 bases and 0 bases respectively, with 5 bases between them. As DNA, the CDR3 is TGTGCCACCAGCAGGCAGATGAACACTGAAGCTTTCTTT. Translation: CATSRQMNTEAFF.

In this sample, this clonotype turned up a few times. The chain recombines TRBV5-4 with TRBJ2-1, with a weak D call TRBD1 (5 bases). V was pared by 3 bases and J by 6 bases, with 19 bases between. The length of the CDR3 is 16 residues. Per germline, CDR1 SGHNT and CDR2 YYREEE (reference sequence). The CDR3 protein is CASSSSRQGKFNEQFF. The DNA for the CDR3 is TGTGCCAGCAGCTCATCGAGGCAGGGAAAGTTCAATGAGCAGTTCTTC. The entire variable domain, with the rest obtained from reference TRBV5-4 and TRBJ2-1, is as follows: ETGVTQSPTHLIKTRGQQVTLRCSSQSGHNTVSWYQQALGQGPQFIFQYYREEENGRGNFPPRFSGLQFPNYSSELNVNALELDDSALYLCASSSSRQGKFNEQFFGPGTRLTVL.

This clonotype was detected once. The rearrangement joins TRBV6-6 to TRBJ1-2, with D perhaps matching TRBD1 (6 bases). The germline V gene has CDR1 MNHNY and CDR2 SVGAGI (reference sequence). V was pared by 5 bases and J by 8 bases, with 15 bases between. The CDR3 sequence is 13 residues long. CDR3 DNA sequence: TGTGCCAGCAGTCCCACAGGGCAAGAGGGCTACACCTTC. Translation gives CASSPTGQEGYTF.